What follows are 14 T cell receptor beta chains derived from one specimen sequenced in a study of cytomegalovirus exposure and HLA in healthy donors. Sequenced by immunoSEQ multiplex PCR; TCRdb stores in-frame clones only, minus some. The sample carries 200,000 to 300,000 clones, roughly 87% recorded once. The sample comprised PBMCs. All receptors derive from a woman aged 25 to 39 in good health and CMV-seronegative.

The V and J genes are TRBV4-1 and TRBJ2-5; D is perhaps TRBD1 (6 bases). This CDR3 comprises 16 residues. Germline V gene data show CDR1 as MGHRA and CDR2 as YSYEKL. The germline V and J ends were trimmed by 3 bases and 3 bases, with 17 bases remaining between them. CDR3 sequence reads: CASSQDLRGQKETQYF. The CDR3 region has the DNA TGCGCCAGCAGCCAGGACCTCCGGGGACAAAAAGAGACCCAGTACTTC.

V gene TRBV11-2 combines with J gene TRBJ2-7; a possible D gene is TRBD1 (6 bases). From germline, CDR1 is SGHAT and CDR2 FQNNGV. The V gene lost 5 bases and the J gene lost 3 bases, with 23 bases spanning the gap. CDR3 length equals 17 residues. CDR3 amino acids: CASSPPPQGLGFYEQYF. CDR3 coding DNA: TGTGCCAGCAGCCCCCCCCCACAGGGATTAGGCTTCTACGAGCAGTACTTC.

This clone was observed a single time. This chain links TRBV19 with TRBJ2-7; 8 positions agree with TRBD2. From germline, CDR1 is LNHDA and CDR2 SQIVND (reference sequence). The V segment lost 5 bases and the J segment 5 bases; nucleotides outside the gene matches: 8. CDR3 length equals 14 residues. The CDR3 protein is CASSHPGGVNEQYF. Written as DNA, the CDR3 is TGTGCCAGTAGTCATCCCGGGGGGGTGAACGAGCAGTACTTC.

DNA for the CDR3: TGTGCCAGCATGTCAGGGGGCGCGGACACTGAAGCTTTCTTT. Residues: CASMSGGADTEAFF. The chain is built from TRBV6-1 and TRBJ1-1; 8 bases fit TRBD1. The V gene end was trimmed by 7 bases and the J gene end by 3 bases; junction bases not matched to a gene: 7. This CDR3 is 14 amino acids long. In germline, CDR1 is MNHNS, CDR2 SASEGT.

The V and J genes are TRBV9 and TRBJ2-7; 9 bases align to TRBD2. Germline CDR1 SGDLS, CDR2 YYNGEE. This CDR3 region has 14 residues. V shed 0 bases and J 11 bases; nucleotides not matched to a gene: 9. The DNA for the CDR3 is TGTGCCAGCAGCGTAGCGGGTAGCGGGAGCAATAAGTACTTC. It translates to CASSVAGSGSNKYF.

This clone was counted a few times. The chain is built from TRBV7-6 and TRBJ2-7, with D possibly being TRBD1 (5 bases). The length of the CDR3 is 14 residues. Trimming shortened V by 5 bases and J by 3 bases, and 14 bases separated the two germline ends. Germline CDR1 SGHVS, CDR2 FNYEAQ. The CDR3 reads CASSLDSILYEQYF. The DNA for the CDR3 is TGTGCCAGCAGCCTAGACAGTATCCTCTACGAGCAGTACTTC. The entire variable domain, with the rest obtained from reference TRBV7-6 and TRBJ2-7, is as follows: GAGVSQSPRYKVTKRGQDVALRCDPISGHVSLYWYRQALGQGPEFLTYFNYEAQQDKSGLPNDRFSAERPEGSISTLTIQRTEQRDSAMYRCASSLDSILYEQYFGPGTRLTVT.

The chain is built from TRBV27 and TRBJ2-2; D may match TRBD1 or TRBD2 (5 bases each). V lost 5 bases, J lost 6 bases, and 16 bases lay in between. The CDR3 sequence is 15 residues long. Germline V gene data show CDR1 as MNHEY and CDR2 as SMNVEV (reference sequence). The CDR3 bases are TGTGCCAGCAGTGGGCCGGGACCCAAGGCCGGGGAGCTGTTTTTT. This encodes CASSGPGPKAGELFF.

This clone was seen a handful of times. This sequence joins TRBV27 and TRBJ2-1, with 7 bases lining up with TRBD2. V was clipped by 2 bases and J by 6 bases; unmatched bases: 4. The CDR3 is made up of 14 amino acids. Germline lookup yields CDR1 MNHEY and CDR2 SMNVEV (reference sequence). The CDR3 coding sequence is TGTGCCAGCAGTTTAGTTGCTAGCGGCAATGAGCAGTTCTTC. It encodes CASSLVASGNEQFF.

This clone was counted once. The chain has TRBV6-1 and TRBJ2-7, with 9 bases identical to TRBD1. The germline V gene has CDR1 MNHNS and CDR2 SASEGT. CDR3 size: 14 residues. V lost 6 bases to trimming and J lost 2 bases; unmatched junction nucleotides: 5. CDR3 amino acids: CASRSGTGTYEQYF. For the CDR3, the DNA is TGTGCCAGCAGGTCCGGGACAGGGACCTACGAGCAGTACTTC.

The chain recombines TRBV13 with TRBJ2-4, with 8 bases that match TRBD2. The germline V gene encodes CDR1 PRHDT and CDR2 FYEKMQ (reference sequence). The length of the CDR3 is 17 residues. Unmatched junction bases numbered 6, after V lost 1 base and J lost 1 base. CDR3 nucleotides: TGTGCCAGCAGCTTAGTTCGGGGGGGCTTTGCCAAAAACATTCAGTACTTC. It is translated as CASSLVRGGFAKNIQYF.

This clone showed up just once. The CDR3 loop is CASSQYNEQFF. The CDR3 coding sequence is TGTGCCAGCAGCCAGTACAATGAGCAGTTCTTC. The V and J genes are TRBV27 and TRBJ2-1; D is undetermined. Trimming removed 6 bases from V and 4 bases from J, with 4 bases in between. Germline loops: CDR1 MNHEY, CDR2 SMNVEV (reference sequence). This CDR3 is 11 amino acids long.

Worth noting for this clone: This sample includes further DNA sequences coding for the same CDR3. This chain links TRBV7-9 with TRBJ2-2; 7 nucleotides align to TRBD1. Germline V CDR1 and CDR2: SEHNR, FQNEAQ (reference sequence). The J segment lost 0 bases and the V segment lost 5 bases, leaving 3 bases of the junction unmatched. This CDR3 is 15 amino acids long. In DNA, the CDR3 is TGTGCCAGCAGCCTGGGACAGACGAACACCGGGGAGCTGTTTTTT. This gives the protein CASSLGQTNTGELFF.

V usage is TRBV6-5 and J usage is TRBJ2-1, with 7 bases identical to TRBD1. V shed 8 bases and J 7 bases; nucleotides not matched to a gene: 8. The germline V gene has CDR1 MNHEY and CDR2 SVGAGI. CDR3 length: 13 amino acids. The CDR3 coding sequence is TGTGCCAGCGGTTTTAGGGGGCCGAATGAGCAGTTCTTC. Amino acid sequence: CASGFRGPNEQFF.

The chain employs TRBV2 and TRBJ2-7; D is uncertain. CDR3 length equals 15 residues. CDR1 is SNHLY, CDR2 FYNNEI, per germline. The V end was cut by 8 bases, the J end by 0 bases, with 17 bases between. The CDR3 loop is CASLRWGKSSYEQYF. The CDR3 DNA sequence: TGTGCCAGCCTTAGGTGGGGTAAGAGCTCCTACGAGCAGTACTTC.